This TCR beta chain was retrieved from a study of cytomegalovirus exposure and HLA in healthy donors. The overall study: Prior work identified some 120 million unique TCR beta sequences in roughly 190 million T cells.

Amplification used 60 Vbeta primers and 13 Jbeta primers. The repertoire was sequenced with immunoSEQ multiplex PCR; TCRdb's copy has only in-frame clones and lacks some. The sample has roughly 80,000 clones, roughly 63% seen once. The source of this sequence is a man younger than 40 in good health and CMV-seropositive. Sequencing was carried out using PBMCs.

The chain's CDR3 is CASTPGLSIYQPQHF. As DNA, the CDR3 is TGTGCCAGCACACCGGGACTGTCTATCTATCAGCCCCAGCATTTT. This chain connects TRBV6-6 to TRBJ1-5; possibly TRBD1 for D (5 bases). Germline V gene data show CDR1 as MNHNY and CDR2 as SVGAGI (reference sequence). V dropped 7 bases and J dropped 5 bases, with 18 bases sitting between them. This CDR3 has 15 residues.